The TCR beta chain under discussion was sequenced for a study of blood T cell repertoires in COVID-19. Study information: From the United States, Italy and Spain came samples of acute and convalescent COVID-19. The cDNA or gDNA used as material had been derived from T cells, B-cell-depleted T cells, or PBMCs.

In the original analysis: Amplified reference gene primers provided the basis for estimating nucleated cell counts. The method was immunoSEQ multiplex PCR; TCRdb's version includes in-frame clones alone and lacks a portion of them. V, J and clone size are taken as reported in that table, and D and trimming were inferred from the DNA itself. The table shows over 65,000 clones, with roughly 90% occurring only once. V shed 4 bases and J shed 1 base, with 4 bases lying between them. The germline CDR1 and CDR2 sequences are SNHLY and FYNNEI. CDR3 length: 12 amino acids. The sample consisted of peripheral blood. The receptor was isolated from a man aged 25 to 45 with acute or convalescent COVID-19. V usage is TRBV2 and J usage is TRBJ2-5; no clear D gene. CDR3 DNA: TGTGCCAGCAGTGTAATCCAAGAGACCCAGTACTTC. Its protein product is CASSVIQETQYF.